This T cell receptor beta chain was captured in a study of blood T cell repertoires in COVID-19. In the original workflow: Using reference gene primer amplification, nucleated cell counts were estimated. The assay was immunoSEQ multiplex PCR, and TCRdb's table has in-frame clones only and misses some. The V and J calls and clone size were taken over from that table, and D and trimming were inferred from the DNA. Among under 200,000 clones listed, roughly 84% were seen once. Individuals drawn from approximately 26 US areas were roughly 18 to 89 years old. This clonotype originated in a woman in her 50s who had recovered from COVID-19. Material for sequencing was PBMCs or T cells enriched from blood (not recorded which).

The CDR3 bases are TGTGCCAGCAGCGGGGGGAAGAGGGAGAAGGATGAAAAACTGTTTTTT. It specifies CASSGGKREKDEKLFF. The chain joins TRBV5-6 to TRBJ1-4, with D perhaps matching TRBD1 (5 bases). V was shortened by 4 bases and J by 6 bases, with 19 bases between the two germline ends. Germline lookup yields CDR1 SGHDT and CDR2 YYEEEE. The CDR3 consists of 16 residues. Full variable domain (outside the CDR3, taken from reference TRBV5-6 and TRBJ1-4): DAGVTQSPTHLIKTRGQQVTLRCSPKSGHDTVSWYQQALGQGPQFIFQYYEEEERQRGNFPDRFSGHQFPNYSSELNVNALLLGDSALYLCASSGGKREKDEKLFFGSGTQLSVL.